This T cell receptor beta chain was captured in a study of OX40 agonist ivuxolimab in advanced cancers. Study as a whole: Those treated in dose escalation had hepatocellular carcinoma, melanoma, renal cell cancer or head and neck cancer. Study-wide results and caveats: The investigators did not determine what antigen specificity the expanded peripheral T cells had.

The data were produced by immunoSEQ multiplex PCR, yet TCRdb's version contains in-frame clones alone and is incomplete. Seen here are approximately 160,000 clones, 94% observed once, and the top ten hold 0.3% to 0.35%. Any history of autoimmune disease or systemic immunosuppression disqualified patients. Patients had blood sampled at baseline and again on cycle 4 day 1 and cycle 7 day 1. Unmatched junction bases numbered 7, after V lost 4 bases and J lost 1 base. Germline CDR1 and CDR2: SGHNT and YYREEE (reference sequence). The CDR3 extends over 15 amino acids. On this clone: The antigen is not known.

The sequence came from an adult with an advanced solid tumor such as melanoma, head and neck, liver or kidney cancer. The sequenced sample was CD4+ or CD8+ T cells sorted from blood, obtained in a trial of the OX40 agonist ivuxolimab. The gene calls are TRBV5-4 and TRBJ1-1, with 7 positions matching TRBD1. The chain's CDR3 is CASSRPDRANTEAFF. The CDR3 bases are TGTGCCAGCAGCCGCCCCGACAGGGCGAACACTGAAGCTTTCTTT. Full variable domain (rest looked up from reference TRBV5-4 and TRBJ1-1): ETGVTQSPTHLIKTRGQQVTLRCSSQSGHNTVSWYQQALGQGPQFIFQYYREEENGRGNFPPRFSGLQFPNYSSELNVNALELDDSALYLCASSRPDRANTEAFFGQGTRLTVV.